Listed here are 4 T cell receptor beta chains from one sample, sequenced in a study of identical twins. A single record per CDR3 protein comes from TCRdb applying MiXCR to the 5' RACE reads. The profile shows about 470,000 distinct CDR3 sequences, roughly 26% of them singletons. Separately, the same data were catalogued under a study of T cells expressing NK-cell markers.

The sequencing input was CD4+ T cells sorted from blood. The origin of the receptors is a woman younger than 35 in good health.

The sample holds a few counts of this clonotype. The chain combines TRBV20-1 with TRBJ2-3; D is undetermined. Per germline, CDR1 DFQATT and CDR2 SNEGSKA (reference sequence). This CDR3 is 12 amino acids long. The V and J ends lost 3 bases and 4 bases respectively, with 8 bases between them. CDR3 DNA: TGCAGTGCTAGTATCCTTGCAGATACGCAGTATTTT. This gives the protein CSASILADTQYF.

In its sample, this clonotype was seen many times. The chain has TRBV18 and TRBJ2-1, with a possible D match to TRBD1 (5 bases). V was cut by 3 bases and J by 4 bases, with 7 bases left in between. CDR3 size: 13 residues. Germline V lookup: CDR1 KGHSH, CDR2 LQKENI. In nucleotides, the CDR3 is TGTGCCAGCTCACCCCAGGGATACAATGAGCAGTTCTTC. Encoded protein: CASSPQGYNEQFF.

The chain joins TRBV14 to TRBJ2-1, with TRBD2 matching 9 bases. V shed 0 bases, J shed 7 bases, and the junction held 7 bases outside the gene matches. The germline CDR1 and CDR2 sequences are SGHDN and FVKESK. The CDR3 totals 16 residues. This CDR3 reads CASSQDRIAGVNEQFF. DNA of the CDR3: TGTGCCAGCAGCCAAGATAGAATAGCGGGAGTAAATGAGCAGTTCTTC.

The chain has TRBV20-1 and TRBJ2-1; D unclear. The CDR3 loop spans 14 amino acids. From germline, CDR1 is DFQATT and CDR2 SNEGSKA (reference sequence). The V and J ends lost 5 bases and 3 bases respectively, with 14 bases between them. The CDR3 sequence is CSAYSVGSYNEQFF. The DNA of the CDR3 is TGCAGTGCTTATAGTGTTGGCAGCTACAATGAGCAGTTCTTC.